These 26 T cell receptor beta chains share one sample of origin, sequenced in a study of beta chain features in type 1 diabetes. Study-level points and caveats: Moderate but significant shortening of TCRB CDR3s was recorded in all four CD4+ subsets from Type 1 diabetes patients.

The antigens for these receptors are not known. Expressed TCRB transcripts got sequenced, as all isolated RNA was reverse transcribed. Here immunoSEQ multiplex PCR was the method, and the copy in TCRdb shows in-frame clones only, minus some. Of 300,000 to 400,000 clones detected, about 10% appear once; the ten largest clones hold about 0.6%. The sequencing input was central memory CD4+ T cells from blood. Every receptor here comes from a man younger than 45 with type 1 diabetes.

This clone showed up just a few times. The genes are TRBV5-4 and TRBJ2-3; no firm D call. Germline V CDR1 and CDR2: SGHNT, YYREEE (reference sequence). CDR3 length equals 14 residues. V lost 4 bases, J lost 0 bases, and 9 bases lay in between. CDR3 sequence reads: CASSPPTSTDTQYF. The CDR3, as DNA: TGTGCCAGCAGCCCCCCGACCAGCACAGATACGCAGTATTTT.

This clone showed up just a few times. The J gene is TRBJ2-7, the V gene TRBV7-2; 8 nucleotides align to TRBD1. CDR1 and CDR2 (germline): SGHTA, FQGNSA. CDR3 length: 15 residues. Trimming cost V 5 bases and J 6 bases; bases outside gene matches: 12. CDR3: CASSPRTGSGVEQYF. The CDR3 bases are TGTGCCAGCAGCCCAAGGACAGGGTCGGGGGTCGAGCAGTACTTC.

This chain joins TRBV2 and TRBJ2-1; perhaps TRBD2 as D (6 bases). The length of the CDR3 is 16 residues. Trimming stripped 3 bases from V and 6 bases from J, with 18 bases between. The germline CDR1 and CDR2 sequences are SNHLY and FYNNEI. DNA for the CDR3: TGTGCCAGCAGTGACCCATTCGCGGGAATCTCCAATGAGCAGTTCTTC. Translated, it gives CASSDPFAGISNEQFF.

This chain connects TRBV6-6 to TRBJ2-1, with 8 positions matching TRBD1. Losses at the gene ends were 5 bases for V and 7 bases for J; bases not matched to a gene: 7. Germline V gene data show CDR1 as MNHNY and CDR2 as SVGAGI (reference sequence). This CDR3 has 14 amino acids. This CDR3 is CASSDDRGLNEQFF. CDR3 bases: TGTGCCAGCAGTGATGACAGGGGATTGAATGAGCAGTTCTTC.

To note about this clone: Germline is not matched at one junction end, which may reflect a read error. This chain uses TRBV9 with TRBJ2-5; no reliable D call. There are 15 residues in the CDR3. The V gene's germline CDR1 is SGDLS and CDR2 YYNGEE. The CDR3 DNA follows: TGCGCCAGCAGCCGGTCGTCTGTGGGTCAAGAGACCCAGTACTTC. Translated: CASSRSSVGQETQYF.

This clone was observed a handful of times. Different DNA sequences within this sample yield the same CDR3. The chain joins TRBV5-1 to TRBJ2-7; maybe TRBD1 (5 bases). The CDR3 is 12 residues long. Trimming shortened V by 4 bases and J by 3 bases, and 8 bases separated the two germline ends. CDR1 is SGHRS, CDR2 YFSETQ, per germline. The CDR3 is CASSTRDYEQYF. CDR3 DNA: TGCGCCAGCAGCACCAGGGACTACGAGCAGTACTTC.

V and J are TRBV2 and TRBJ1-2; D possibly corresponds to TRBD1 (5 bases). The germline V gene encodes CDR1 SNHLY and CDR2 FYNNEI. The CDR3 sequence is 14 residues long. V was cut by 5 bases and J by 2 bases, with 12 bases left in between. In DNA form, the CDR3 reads TGTGCCAGCAGTCGGGCCGGGACCAACTATGGCTACACCTTC. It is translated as CASSRAGTNYGYTF.

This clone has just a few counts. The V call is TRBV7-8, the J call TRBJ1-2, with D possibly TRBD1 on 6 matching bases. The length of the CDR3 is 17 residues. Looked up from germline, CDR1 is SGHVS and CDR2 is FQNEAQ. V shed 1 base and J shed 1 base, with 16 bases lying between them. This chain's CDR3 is CASSLVGGLLDNYGYTF. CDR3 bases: TGTGCCAGCAGCTTAGTGGGGGGCTTATTGGATAACTATGGCTACACCTTC.

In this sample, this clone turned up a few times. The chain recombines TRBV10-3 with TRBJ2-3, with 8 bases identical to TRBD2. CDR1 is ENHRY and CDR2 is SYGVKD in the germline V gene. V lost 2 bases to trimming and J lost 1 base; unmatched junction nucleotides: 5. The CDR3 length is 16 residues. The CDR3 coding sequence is TGTGCCATCAGTGAGCCGCTCGGGAGGGGCACAGATACGCAGTATTTT. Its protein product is CAISEPLGRGTDTQYF.

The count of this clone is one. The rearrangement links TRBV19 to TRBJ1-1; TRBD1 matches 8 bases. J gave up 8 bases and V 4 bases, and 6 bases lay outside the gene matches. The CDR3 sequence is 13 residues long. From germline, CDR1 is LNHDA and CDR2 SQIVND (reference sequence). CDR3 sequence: CASSTRGLGEAFF. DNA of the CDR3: TGTGCCAGTAGTACCAGGGGGCTAGGGGAAGCTTTCTTT.

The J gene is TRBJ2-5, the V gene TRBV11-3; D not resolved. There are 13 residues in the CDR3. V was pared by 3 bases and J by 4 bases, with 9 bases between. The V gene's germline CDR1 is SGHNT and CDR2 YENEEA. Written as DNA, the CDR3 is TGTGCCAGCAGCTTGGGCAGCCTAGAGACCCAGTACTTC. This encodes CASSLGSLETQYF.

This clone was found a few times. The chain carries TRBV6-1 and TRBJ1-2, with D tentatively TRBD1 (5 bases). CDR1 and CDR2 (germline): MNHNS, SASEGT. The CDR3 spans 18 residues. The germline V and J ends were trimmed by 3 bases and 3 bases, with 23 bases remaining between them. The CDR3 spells CASSEENPRTDSDYGYTF. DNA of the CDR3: TGTGCCAGCAGTGAGGAAAATCCCCGGACCGACAGTGACTATGGCTACACCTTC.

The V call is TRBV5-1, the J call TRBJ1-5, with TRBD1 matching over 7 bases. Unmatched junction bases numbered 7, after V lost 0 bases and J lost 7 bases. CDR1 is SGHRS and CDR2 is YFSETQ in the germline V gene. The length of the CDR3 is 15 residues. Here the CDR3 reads CASSLGGTVQQPQHF. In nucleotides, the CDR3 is TGCGCCAGCAGCTTGGGGGGGACAGTCCAACAGCCCCAGCATTTT.

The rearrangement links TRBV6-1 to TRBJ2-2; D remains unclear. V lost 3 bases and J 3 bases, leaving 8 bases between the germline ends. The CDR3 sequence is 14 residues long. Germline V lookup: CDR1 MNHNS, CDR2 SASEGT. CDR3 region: CASSDKADTGELFF. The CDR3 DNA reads TGTGCCAGCAGTGACAAGGCGGACACCGGGGAGCTGTTTTTT.

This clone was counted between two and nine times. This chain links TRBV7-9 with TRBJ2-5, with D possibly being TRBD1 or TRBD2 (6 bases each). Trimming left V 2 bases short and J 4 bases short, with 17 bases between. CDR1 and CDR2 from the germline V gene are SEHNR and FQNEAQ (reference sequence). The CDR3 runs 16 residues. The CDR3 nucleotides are TGTGCCAGCAGCTTACCCCGGGGGCGGGAAGGAGAGACCCAGTACTTC. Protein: CASSLPRGREGETQYF.

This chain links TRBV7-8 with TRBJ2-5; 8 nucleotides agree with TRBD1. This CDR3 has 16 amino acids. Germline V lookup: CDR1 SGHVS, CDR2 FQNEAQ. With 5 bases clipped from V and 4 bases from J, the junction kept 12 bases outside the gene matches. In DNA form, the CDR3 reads TGTGCCAGCAGCCAGGACAGGGAATTATGGAGAGAGACCCAGTACTTC. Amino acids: CASSQDRELWRETQYF.

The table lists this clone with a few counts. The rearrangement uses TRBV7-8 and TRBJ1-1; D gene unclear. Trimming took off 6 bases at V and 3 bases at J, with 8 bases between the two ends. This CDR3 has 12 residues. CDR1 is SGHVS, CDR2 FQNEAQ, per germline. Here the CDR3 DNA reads TGTGCCAGCAGTCCACGATACACTGAAGCTTTCTTT. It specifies CASSPRYTEAFF.

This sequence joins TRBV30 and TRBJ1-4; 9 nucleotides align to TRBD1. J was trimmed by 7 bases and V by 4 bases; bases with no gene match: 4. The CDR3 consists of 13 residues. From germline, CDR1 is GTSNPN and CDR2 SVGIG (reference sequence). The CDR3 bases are TGTGCCTGGAACCCGGGACAGGGTGAAAAACTGTTTTTT. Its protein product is CAWNPGQGEKLFF.

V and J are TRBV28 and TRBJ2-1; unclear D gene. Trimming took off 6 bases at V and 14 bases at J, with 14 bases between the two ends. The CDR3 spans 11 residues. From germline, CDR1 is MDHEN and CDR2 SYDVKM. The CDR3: CASSTTSEEFF. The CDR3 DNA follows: TGTGCCAGCAGCACCACCTCCGAGGAGTTCTTC.

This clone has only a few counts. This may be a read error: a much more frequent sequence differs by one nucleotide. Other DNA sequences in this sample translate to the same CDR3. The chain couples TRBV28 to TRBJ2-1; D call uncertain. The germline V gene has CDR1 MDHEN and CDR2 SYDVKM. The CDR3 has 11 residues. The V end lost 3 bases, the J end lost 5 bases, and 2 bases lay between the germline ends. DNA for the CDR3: TGTGCCAGCAGTTTGGACAATGAGCAGTTCTTC. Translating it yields CASSLDNEQFF.

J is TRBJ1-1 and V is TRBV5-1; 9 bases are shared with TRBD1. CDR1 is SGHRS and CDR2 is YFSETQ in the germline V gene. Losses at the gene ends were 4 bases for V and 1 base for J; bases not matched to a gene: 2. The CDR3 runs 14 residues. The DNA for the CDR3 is TGCGCCAGCAGCAGGGACAGGGAGAACACTGAAGCTTTCTTT. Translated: CASSRDRENTEAFF.

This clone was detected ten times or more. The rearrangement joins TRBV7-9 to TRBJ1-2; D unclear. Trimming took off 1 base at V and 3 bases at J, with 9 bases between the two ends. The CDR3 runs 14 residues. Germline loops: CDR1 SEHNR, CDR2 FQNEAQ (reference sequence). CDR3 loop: CASSLVSTDYGYTF. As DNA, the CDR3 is TGTGCCAGCAGCTTAGTCTCAACAGACTATGGCTACACCTTC. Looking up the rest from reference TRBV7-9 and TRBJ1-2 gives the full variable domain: DTGVSQNPRHKITKRGQNVTFRCDPISEHNRLYWYRQTLGQGPEFLTYFQNEAQLEKSRLLSDRFSAERPKGSFSTLEIQRTEQGDSAMYLCASSLVSTDYGYTFGSGTRLTVV.

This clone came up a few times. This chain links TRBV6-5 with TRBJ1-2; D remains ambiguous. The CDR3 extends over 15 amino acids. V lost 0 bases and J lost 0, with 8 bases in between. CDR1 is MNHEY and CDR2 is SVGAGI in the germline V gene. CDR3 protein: CASSYSATANYGYTF. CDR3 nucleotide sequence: TGTGCCAGCAGTTACTCGGCAACAGCTAACTATGGCTACACCTTC.

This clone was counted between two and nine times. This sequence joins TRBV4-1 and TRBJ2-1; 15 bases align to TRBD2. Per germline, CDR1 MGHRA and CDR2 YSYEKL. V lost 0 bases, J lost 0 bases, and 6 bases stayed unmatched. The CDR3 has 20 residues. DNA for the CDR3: TGCGCCAGCAGCCAAGAGGGACTAGCGGGAGGTACGAGCTCCTACAATGAGCAGTTCTTC. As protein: CASSQEGLAGGTSSYNEQFF.

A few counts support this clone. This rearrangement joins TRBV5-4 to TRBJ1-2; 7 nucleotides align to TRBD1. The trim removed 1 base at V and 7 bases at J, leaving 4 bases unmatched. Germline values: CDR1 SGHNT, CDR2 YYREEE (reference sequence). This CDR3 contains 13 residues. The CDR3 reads CASSLKGGAGYTF. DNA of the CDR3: TGTGCCAGCAGCTTGAAAGGGGGCGCTGGCTACACCTTC. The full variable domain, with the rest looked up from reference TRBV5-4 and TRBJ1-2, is ETGVTQSPTHLIKTRGQQVTLRCSSQSGHNTVSWYQQALGQGPQFIFQYYREEENGRGNFPPRFSGLQFPNYSSELNVNALELDDSALYLCASSLKGGAGYTFGSGTRLTVV.

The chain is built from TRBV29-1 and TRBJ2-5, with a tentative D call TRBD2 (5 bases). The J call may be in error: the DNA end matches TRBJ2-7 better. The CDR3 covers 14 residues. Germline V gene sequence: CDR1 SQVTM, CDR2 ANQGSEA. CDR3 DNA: TGCAGCGTTGGTTTGAACGGACGGGACTACGAGCAGTACTTC. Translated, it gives CSVGLNGRDYEQYF.